This entry lists 14 T cell receptor beta chains sequenced from one sample in a study of T cells after yellow fever vaccination. Each CDR3 protein is one row after TCRdb ran MiXCR on the 5' RACE reads. This sample has around 590,000 distinct CDR3 sequences; around 12% occur once, and the top ten carry about 15%. The sequencing used PBMCs, collected on the day of the yellow fever booster vaccination. These receptors were taken from a man in his thirties or forties who received the YFV17D yellow fever vaccine.

This clonotype has only a few counts. This chain joins TRBV20-1 and TRBJ2-1, with D unclear. Deletions cut 3 bases from V and 0 bases from J, with 9 bases between. The germline V gene has CDR1 DFQATT and CDR2 SNEGSKA (reference sequence). The CDR3 runs 14 residues. The DNA of the CDR3 is TGCAGTGCTAGTTGGAGAAACTCCTACAATGAGCAGTTCTTC. This sequence encodes CSASWRNSYNEQFF.

This clonotype has just a few counts. The chain links TRBV12-3 or TRBV12-4 to TRBJ2-5; D might be TRBD2 (5 bases). The ends were cut back, 7 bases at V and 0 bases at J, with 9 bases in the middle. This CDR3 has 13 amino acids. CDR3 DNA sequence: TGTGCCAGCAAATGGCGGGACCAAGAGACCCAGTACTTC. Protein: CASKWRDQETQYF.

This clonotype was seen a few times. The chain has TRBV7-9 and TRBJ2-3; tentatively, D is TRBD1 (6 bases). V was cut by 2 bases and J by 3 bases, with 15 bases left in between. CDR1 is SEHNR and CDR2 is FQNEAQ in the germline V gene (reference sequence). This CDR3 region has 16 residues. CDR3 protein: CASSLHRGGATDTQYF. The CDR3 region has the DNA TGTGCCAGCAGCTTACATAGAGGGGGAGCGACAGATACGCAGTATTTT.

This clonotype has only a few counts. The rearrangement links TRBV29-1 to TRBJ2-2; D perhaps matches TRBD2 (6 bases). Germline lookup yields CDR1 SQVTM and CDR2 ANQGSEA. The CDR3 is 15 residues long. The V and J ends lost 4 bases and 3 bases respectively, with 15 bases between them. CDR3 nucleotides: TGCAGCGTTGGGGGCGGCGGGGACTACACCGGGGAGCTGTTTTTT. The encoded protein is CSVGGGGDYTGELFF.

This clonotype has more than one count but fewer than ten. This sequence joins TRBV10-3 and TRBJ2-5; unclear D gene. CDR3 size: 13 residues. Trimming shortened V by 3 bases and J by 1 base, and 6 bases separated the two germline ends. CDR1 ENHRY and CDR2 SYGVKD come from the germline V gene. The CDR3 coding sequence is TGTGCCATCAGTGAAGTAATCCAAGAGACCCAGTACTTC. It translates to CAISEVIQETQYF.

This clonotype has just a few counts. The chain uses TRBV5-6 and TRBJ2-1; no reliable D call. Germline values: CDR1 SGHDT, CDR2 YYEEEE. The CDR3 sequence is 15 residues long. V lost 2 bases and J lost 9, with 18 bases in between. CDR3 protein: CASSFRGPTRGEQFF. The CDR3 DNA sequence: TGTGCCAGCAGCTTCCGCGGCCCAACCCGAGGTGAGCAGTTCTTC.

This clonotype came up a few times. The chain recombines TRBV5-1 with TRBJ2-3, with D uncertain. This CDR3 region has 12 residues. Germline assignment: CDR1 SGHRS and CDR2 YFSETQ. Trimming took off 5 bases at V and 0 bases at J, with 4 bases between the two ends. CDR3: CASRLSTDTQYF. The CDR3 DNA sequence: TGCGCCAGCAGACTTAGCACAGATACGCAGTATTTT.

This clonotype was observed a handful of times. V usage is TRBV12-3 or TRBV12-4 and J usage is TRBJ2-7; TRBD1 matches 7 bases. With V trimmed by 4 bases and J by 2 bases, 5 bases remained unmatched. The CDR3 contains 14 residues. CDR3 sequence reads: CASSSDRPTYEQYF. CDR3 DNA: TGTGCCAGCAGTTCGGACAGGCCCACCTACGAGCAGTACTTC.

This clonotype has just one count. V and J are TRBV7-2 and TRBJ2-2; D ambiguous. The germline V gene has CDR1 SGHTA and CDR2 FQGNSA. This CDR3 spans 16 amino acids. The germline V and J ends were trimmed by 5 bases and 0 bases, with 13 bases remaining between them. CDR3: CASSRYGPANTGELFF. The DNA for the CDR3 is TGTGCCAGCAGCAGATACGGGCCTGCGAACACCGGGGAGCTGTTTTTT.

This clonotype has a count of ten or more. This chain uses TRBV6-2 or TRBV6-3 with TRBJ2-2, with D tentatively TRBD1 or TRBD2 (5 bases each). Trimming cost V 6 bases and J 3 bases, with 23 bases left between them. The germline CDR1 and CDR2 sequences are MNHEY and SVGEGT. The CDR3 is 18 amino acids. This CDR3 is CASSNTARGASDTGELFF. In DNA, the CDR3 is TGTGCCAGCAGCAATACTGCCAGAGGGGCGTCGGACACCGGGGAGCTGTTTTTT.

This clonotype appeared a few times. The rearrangement joins TRBV28 to TRBJ1-5; D remains ambiguous. The CDR3 spans 14 residues. Germline values: CDR1 MDHEN, CDR2 SYDVKM. Trimming pared 3 bases from V and 1 base from J, leaving 7 bases between. As DNA, the CDR3 is TGTGCCAGCAGTTTCCTCATAAGCAATCAGCCCCAGCATTTT. It encodes CASSFLISNQPQHF. Combining the CDR3 with reference TRBV28 and TRBJ1-5 gives the whole variable domain DVKVTQSSRYLVKRTGEKVFLECVQDMDHENMFWYRQDPGLGLRLIYFSYDVKMKEKGDIPEGYSVSREKKERFSLILESASTNQTSMYLCASSFLISNQPQHFGDGTRLSIL.

In this sample, this clonotype turned up a few times. The chain links TRBV12-3 or TRBV12-4 to TRBJ1-6; tentatively, D is TRBD1 (6 bases). Trimming took off 3 bases at V and 8 bases at J, with 8 bases between the two ends. The CDR3 runs 13 residues. The CDR3 is CASSFGGDSPLHF. The CDR3, as DNA: TGTGCCAGCAGTTTTGGGGGCGATTCACCCCTCCACTTT.

This clonotype occurred a few times. The V and J genes are TRBV5-5 and TRBJ2-3, with D possibly TRBD2 on 5 matching bases. Trimming removed 2 bases from V and 0 bases from J, with 16 bases in between. Germline V gene sequence: CDR1 SGHKS, CDR2 YYEKEE (reference sequence). CDR3 length equals 17 residues. Here the CDR3 reads CASSFSLTAGSTDTQYF. CDR3 nucleotide sequence: TGTGCCAGCAGCTTTTCCCTCACGGCGGGTAGCACAGATACGCAGTATTTT.

The sample holds a few counts of this clonotype. The rearrangement joins TRBV27 to TRBJ2-3; D could derive from TRBD1 or TRBD2 (5 bases each). The germline gives CDR1 MNHEY, CDR2 SMNVEV (reference sequence). The CDR3 consists of 14 residues. Trimming stripped 5 bases from V and 5 bases from J, with 14 bases between. The CDR3 sequence is CASSPLGAVDTQYF. The DNA for the CDR3 is TGTGCCAGCAGTCCCCTCGGGGCGGTAGATACGCAGTATTTT.